The 18 T cell receptor beta chains in this list originate from one sample, sequenced in a study of regulatory T cells in long-lasting Graves disease. Relying on iRepertoire HTBI primers and Arm-PCR of CDR3 regions, the team built TCR beta libraries. TCRdb ran MiXCR on the multiplex PCR reads and lists one entry per CDR3 protein. The sample lists 350,000 to 450,000 distinct CDR3 sequences, roughly 25% seen once, with around 30% in the top ten. As for time point: persistent/refractory GD, antithyroid drugs over 5 years with positive TRAb. The TCR library was prepared using RNA isolated from PBMCs. The starting material was peripheral blood mononuclear cells (PBMCs), obtained when the disease was refractory, from a patient treated with antithyroid drugs. The source of these receptors is a woman between 35 and 50 years old with Graves disease.

The chain uses TRBV24-1 and TRBJ2-3, with 7 positions matching TRBD1. The CDR3 loop spans 16 amino acids. The V gene's germline CDR1 is KGHDR and CDR2 SFDVKD. The junction had 6 bases not matched to a gene; V was cut back by 0 bases and J by 4 bases. DNA for the CDR3: TGTGCCACCAGTGATTTGGCAGGGACAGCGGCAGATACGCAGTATTTT. It yields the protein CATSDLAGTAADTQYF.

The genes are TRBV20-1 and TRBJ1-6; 8 positions match TRBD1. The CDR3 contains 15 residues. Trimming took 3 bases from V and 6 from J; bases not matched to a gene: 7. CDR1 and CDR2 (germline): DFQATT, SNEGSKA (reference sequence). The DNA for the CDR3 is TGCAGTGCTAGCAAGACAGGGGTCGGTAATTCACCCCTCCACTTT. This translates into CSASKTGVGNSPLHF.

This clonotype occurred many times. V usage is TRBV20-1 and J usage is TRBJ1-1; no clear D. Per germline, CDR1 DFQATT and CDR2 SNEGSKA (reference sequence). Trimming shortened V by 5 bases and J by 11 bases, and 9 bases separated the two germline ends. This CDR3 is built from 9 residues. CDR3 in DNA: TGCAGTGCTCCCCTCGGGGCTTTCTTT. This sequence encodes CSAPLGAFF.

This chain joins TRBV9 and TRBJ1-1; tentative D call: TRBD1 (5 bases). The germline CDR1 and CDR2 sequences are SGDLS and YYNGEE. Trimming removed 0 bases from V and 1 base from J, with 22 bases in between. This CDR3 is built from 19 residues. The CDR3 is CASSVGLFRGATANTEAFF. The CDR3, as DNA: TGTGCCAGCAGCGTAGGCCTTTTTCGAGGGGCGACAGCGAACACTGAAGCTTTCTTT.

This clonotype was observed many times. V usage is TRBV6-2 or TRBV6-3 and J usage is TRBJ2-7; D gene ambiguous. CDR1 and CDR2 (germline): MNHEY, SVGEGT. Trimming stripped 6 bases from V and 2 bases from J, with 17 bases between. The CDR3 spans 15 residues. In DNA form, the CDR3 reads TGTGCCAGCAGCGCCCGGCCAAGGTCTACCTACGAGCAGTACTTC. It yields the protein CASSARPRSTYEQYF.

This chain joins TRBV7-8 and TRBJ1-5; D is uncertain. V gave up 0 bases and J gave up 7 bases, with 7 bases separating them. The CDR3 has 13 amino acids. CDR1 and CDR2 (germline): SGHVS, FQNEAQ. The CDR3 here is CASSLALQQPQHF. The CDR3 coding sequence is TGTGCCAGCAGCTTAGCGCTCCAGCAGCCCCAGCATTTT. The full variable domain, in which reference TRBV7-8 and TRBJ1-5 provide the parts outside the CDR3, is GAGVSQSPRYKVAKRGQDVALRCDPISGHVSLFWYQQALGQGPEFLTYFQNEAQLDKSGLPSDRFFAERPEGSVSTLKIQRTQQEDSAVYLCASSLALQQPQHFGDGTRLSIL.

This clonotype was observed many times. This sequence joins TRBV2 and TRBJ2-5; TRBD2 matches at 9 bases. The ends lost 6 bases at V and 5 bases at J; junction bases unmatched: 7. The germline V gene has CDR1 SNHLY and CDR2 FYNNEI. The CDR3 covers 14 residues. The CDR3 protein is CASRAVAGVETQYF. The DNA for the CDR3 is TGTGCCAGCAGAGCAGTAGCGGGAGTTGAGACCCAGTACTTC. Based on the CDR3 plus reference TRBV2 and TRBJ2-5, the full variable domain is EPEVTQTPSHQVTQMGQEVILRCVPISNHLYFYWYRQILGQKVEFLVSFYNNEISEKSEIFDDQFSVERPDGSNFTLKIRSTKLEDSAMYFCASRAVAGVETQYFGPGTRLLVL.

This clonotype was seen at least ten times. The CDR3 bases are TGTGCCAGCAGCTCAGGATGGGGGACCGAGACCCAGTACTTC. Protein sequence: CASSSGWGTETQYF. The J gene is TRBJ2-5, the V gene TRBV5-6; either TRBD1 or TRBD2 may supply D (5 bases each). V lost 3 bases, J lost 5 bases, and 14 bases lay in between. Germline-derived CDR1 and CDR2 are SGHDT and YYEEEE. CDR3 length: 14 residues.

This clonotype was seen more than once but under ten times. The chain recombines TRBV12-3 or TRBV12-4 with TRBJ2-1; 7 nucleotides match TRBD2. The trim removed 8 bases at V and 7 bases at J, leaving 11 bases unmatched. This CDR3 spans 14 amino acids. CDR3 in DNA: TGTGCCAGCCTGGCCGGGAGGCCACGAAATGAGCAGTTCTTC. It specifies CASLAGRPRNEQFF.

The chain employs TRBV29-1 and TRBJ2-5; D remains ambiguous. CDR1 and CDR2 (germline): SQVTM, ANQGSEA. The V end lost 3 bases, the J end lost 1 base, and 15 bases lay between the germline ends. The CDR3 has 15 amino acids. The chain's CDR3 is CSVETTGRFQETQYF. CDR3 sequence (DNA): TGCAGCGTTGAGACCACGGGCAGGTTCCAAGAGACCCAGTACTTC.

This CDR3 reads CASSFNQAGASYNEQFF. The CDR3 DNA follows: TGTGCCAGCAGTTTTAATCAAGCGGGAGCCTCCTACAATGAGCAGTTCTTC. The chain joins TRBV28 to TRBJ2-1; 8 nucleotides align to TRBD2. CDR1 MDHEN and CDR2 SYDVKM come from the germline V gene. With 3 bases clipped from V and 0 bases from J, the junction kept 7 bases outside the gene matches. This CDR3 is 17 amino acids long. The full variable domain, rest sourced from reference TRBV28 and TRBJ2-1, is DVKVTQSSRYLVKRTGEKVFLECVQDMDHENMFWYRQDPGLGLRLIYFSYDVKMKEKGDIPEGYSVSREKKERFSLILESASTNQTSMYLCASSFNQAGASYNEQFFGPGTRLTVL.

This clonotype appeared many times. This chain links TRBV2 with TRBJ1-5, with no clear D. Germline CDR1 and CDR2: SNHLY and FYNNEI. This CDR3 spans 13 amino acids. Trimming left V 4 bases short and J 7 bases short, with 11 bases between. The CDR3 DNA reads TGTGCCAGCAGTGGAGGAGGTTCCCAGCCCCAGCATTTT. Protein sequence: CASSGGGSQPQHF.

This clonotype was found many times. This chain joins TRBV12-3 or TRBV12-4 and TRBJ2-2; 8 bases match TRBD1. V gave up 3 bases and J gave up 7 bases; unmatched junction bases: 4. The CDR3 length is 14 residues. The CDR3 sequence: CASSFQGAIGELFF. The CDR3 nucleotides read TGTGCCAGCAGTTTCCAGGGGGCGATCGGGGAGCTGTTTTTT.

The chain combines TRBV7-9 with TRBJ1-4; possible D gene TRBD1, 6 bases. V was pared by 2 bases and J by 7 bases, with 17 bases between. The germline CDR1 and CDR2 sequences are SEHNR and FQNEAQ (reference sequence). This CDR3 comprises 16 residues. The CDR3 DNA reads TGTGCCAGCAGCTTATCCCCCAGCTCAGGGGTTGAAAAACTGTTTTTT. It translates to CASSLSPSSGVEKLFF. Together with reference TRBV7-9 and TRBJ1-4, the CDR3 gives the full variable domain: DTGVSQNPRHKITKRGQNVTFRCDPISEHNRLYWYRQTLGQGPEFLTYFQNEAQLEKSRLLSDRFSAERPKGSFSTLEIQRTEQGDSAMYLCASSLSPSSGVEKLFFGSGTQLSVL.

This clonotype showed up many times. An end of the junction does not agree with germline; a read error may underlie this. The chain links TRBV6-1 to TRBJ1-2; a possible D gene is TRBD1 (5 bases). The CDR3 has 14 amino acids. The germline CDR1 and CDR2 sequences are MNHNS and SASEGT. The CDR3 DNA follows: TGTGCCAGCAGGGAAGGGGCCGCGGGAGGAGGCTACACCTTC. This gives the protein CASREGAAGGGYTF.

This clonotype was seen ten or more times. The chain joins TRBV7-2 to TRBJ1-5; D gene uncertain. Germline V gene data show CDR1 as SGHTA and CDR2 as FQGNSA. The length of the CDR3 is 12 residues. Trimming took off 1 base at V and 7 bases at J, with 5 bases between the two ends. The CDR3 protein is CASSLGYQPQHF. The CDR3 region has the DNA TGTGCCAGCAGCTTAGGATACCAGCCCCAGCATTTT.

This clonotype was seen ten or more times. The V gene is TRBV28, the J gene TRBJ2-5; no reliable D call. Germline V gene sequence: CDR1 MDHEN, CDR2 SYDVKM. CDR3 size: 13 residues. Trimming took 3 bases from V and 0 from J, leaving 5 bases between them. Here the CDR3 reads CASSLPHQETQYF. The CDR3 DNA sequence: TGTGCCAGCAGTTTGCCACACCAAGAGACCCAGTACTTC.

This clonotype was seen repeatedly, ten times or more. The chain combines TRBV27 with TRBJ2-7; no reliable D call. Trimming left V 6 bases short and J 1 base short, with 13 bases between. Germline-derived CDR1 and CDR2 are MNHEY and SMNVEV (reference sequence). The CDR3 loop spans 14 amino acids. The CDR3, as DNA: TGTGCCAGCAGACCCTTCGGGCTATCCTACGAGCAGTACTTC. It specifies CASRPFGLSYEQYF.